The TCR beta chain described here comes from a study of blood T cell repertoires in COVID-19. Background on the study: The United States, Italy and Spain provided the acute and convalescent COVID-19 samples.

TCRdb's table, derived via immunoSEQ multiplex PCR, lists solely in-frame clones and lacks some. The repertoire includes 310,000 or so clones, 80% to 90% of them detected once, and around 9.3% sits in the top ten. In the case of this clone: Different DNA sequences within this sample yield the same CDR3.

Germline assignment: CDR1 SGHNT and CDR2 YYREEE (reference sequence). Trimming pared 0 bases from V and 6 bases from J, leaving 9 bases between. The CDR3 has 14 residues. This clonotype was sampled from a woman aged 18-29 years who had recovered from COVID-19. The specimen was PBMCs or T cells enriched from blood (not recorded which). This sequence joins TRBV5-4 and TRBJ1-4, with D possibly being TRBD1 (5 bases). CDR3 coding DNA: TGTGCCAGCAGCTTGGCGGGGGGGGATGAAAAACTGTTTTTT. The encoded protein is CASSLAGGDEKLFF.